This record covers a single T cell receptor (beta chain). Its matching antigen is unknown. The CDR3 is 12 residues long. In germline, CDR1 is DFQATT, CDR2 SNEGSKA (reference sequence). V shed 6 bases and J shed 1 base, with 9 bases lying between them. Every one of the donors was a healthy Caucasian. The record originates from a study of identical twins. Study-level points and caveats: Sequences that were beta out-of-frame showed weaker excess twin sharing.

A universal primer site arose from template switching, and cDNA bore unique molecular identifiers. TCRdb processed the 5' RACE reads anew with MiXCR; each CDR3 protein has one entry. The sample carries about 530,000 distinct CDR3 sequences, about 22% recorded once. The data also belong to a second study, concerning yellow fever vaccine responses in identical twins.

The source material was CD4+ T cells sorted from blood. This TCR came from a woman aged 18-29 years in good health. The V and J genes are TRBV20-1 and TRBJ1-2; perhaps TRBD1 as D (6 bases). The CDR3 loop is CSADRRNYGYTF. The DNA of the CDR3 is TGCAGTGCAGACAGGCGTAACTATGGCTACACCTTC.